Each of the 23 T cell receptor beta chains below was sequenced from the same sample in a study of graft-versus-host responses after intestinal transplantation. The repertoire was sequenced with immunoSEQ multiplex PCR; TCRdb's copy has only in-frame clones and lacks some. This table has 100,000 or so clones, around 90% appearing once. Their antigen targets remain unknown. Sample: unstimulated CD4+ T cells sorted from spleen or lymph node cells, taken before intestinal transplant. These receptors all stem from a human donor who received an intestinal transplant.

The chain joins TRBV5-1 to TRBJ1-1; D uncertain. Germline V lookup: CDR1 SGHRS, CDR2 YFSETQ. The CDR3 runs to 13 residues. Deletions cut 3 bases from V and 1 base from J, with 7 bases between. The CDR3 here is CASSYLKNTEAFF. The CDR3 region has the DNA TGCGCCAGCAGCTACCTAAAGAACACTGAAGCTTTCTTT.

The genes are TRBV11-3 and TRBJ1-6; possible D gene TRBD1, 6 bases. The CDR3 runs to 15 residues. The V end was cut by 4 bases, the J end by 8 bases, with 15 bases between. Germline CDR1 reads SGHNT; CDR2 reads YENEEA. Here the CDR3 reads CASSYTGHGYSPLHF. The CDR3 nucleotides are TGTGCCAGCAGCTATACAGGGCATGGGTATTCACCCCTCCACTTT.

Only a few counts were recorded for this clone. The chain joins TRBV4-3 to TRBJ1-1; perhaps TRBD1 as D (5 bases). Trimming stripped 1 base from V and 1 base from J, with 10 bases between. CDR1 LGHNA and CDR2 YSLEER come from the germline V gene. The CDR3 is 15 residues long. The CDR3 DNA reads TGCGCCAGCAGCCAAGTAGTCAGGGAGAACACTGAAGCTTTCTTT. Translating gives CASSQVVRENTEAFF.

The V call is TRBV14, the J call TRBJ2-1; TRBD2 matches 8 bases. V was pared by 2 bases and J by 1 base, with 1 base of the junction left unmatched. Germline CDR1 and CDR2: SGHDN and FVKESK. This CDR3 region has 15 residues. This chain's CDR3 is CASSQLAGSYNEQFF. In DNA form, the CDR3 reads TGTGCCAGCAGCCAATTAGCGGGATCCTACAATGAGCAGTTCTTC. The variable domain in full, completed from reference TRBV14 and TRBJ2-1, reads EAGVTQFPSHSVIEKGQTVTLRCDPISGHDNLYWYRRVMGKEIKFLLHFVKESKQDESGMPNNRFLAERTGGTYSTLKVQPAELEDSGVYFCASSQLAGSYNEQFFGPGTRLTVL.

The V gene is TRBV5-4, the J gene TRBJ1-5; D perhaps matches TRBD1 (6 bases). Trimming left V 3 bases short and J 3 bases short, with 7 bases between. The CDR3 consists of 13 residues. From germline, CDR1 is SGHNT and CDR2 YYREEE (reference sequence). The CDR3 sequence is CASSWDINQPQHF. The CDR3 bases are TGTGCCAGCAGCTGGGACATCAATCAGCCCCAGCATTTT.

V and J are TRBV6-1 and TRBJ1-1, with D unresolved. CDR1 is MNHNS, CDR2 SASEGT, per germline. V lost 1 base and J lost 0, with 9 bases in between. This CDR3 is built from 15 residues. The CDR3 loop reads CASSEGYGLNTEAFF. CDR3 in DNA: TGTGCCAGCAGTGAAGGCTACGGGTTGAACACTGAAGCTTTCTTT.

The V gene is TRBV4-3, the J gene TRBJ1-2; D uncertain. The V and J ends lost 1 base and 6 bases respectively, with 9 bases between them. The CDR3 is 13 residues long. CDR1 is LGHNA, CDR2 YSLEER, per germline. The CDR3 loop reads CASSQVYGDGYTF. The DNA for the CDR3 is TGCGCCAGCAGCCAAGTTTACGGGGATGGCTACACCTTC.

This chain's CDR3 is CASRQRDRGSPLHF. In nucleotides, the CDR3 is TGCGCCAGCAGGCAACGTGACAGGGGTTCACCCCTCCACTTT. V is TRBV5-1 and J is TRBJ1-6; 8 nucleotides line up with TRBD1. Per germline, CDR1 SGHRS and CDR2 YFSETQ. The CDR3 covers 14 residues. Germline trimming cut 5 bases from V and 9 bases from J; bases unmatched to any gene: 7.

The chain couples TRBV19 to TRBJ1-1, with 8 bases that match TRBD1. Germline V lookup: CDR1 LNHDA, CDR2 SQIVND (reference sequence). This CDR3 region has 17 residues. V dropped 6 bases and J dropped 1; count of bases not matched to a gene: 13. In DNA, the CDR3 is TGTGCCAGTAGCCCCCGGACAGGGTACTCTAGGAACACTGAAGCTTTCTTT. It encodes CASSPRTGYSRNTEAFF. Combining the CDR3 with reference TRBV19 and TRBJ1-1 gives the whole variable domain DGGITQSPKYLFRKEGQNVTLSCEQNLNHDAMYWYRQDPGQGLRLIYYSQIVNDFQKGDIAEGYSVSREKKESFPLTVTSAQKNPTAFYLCASSPRTGYSRNTEAFFGQGTRLTVV.

Notes on this clone: The junction differs from germline at one of its ends, possibly a read error. This sequence joins TRBV6-6 and TRBJ2-7; D is ambiguous. Germline CDR1 and CDR2: MNHNY and SVGAGI (reference sequence). The CDR3 extends over 12 amino acids. The CDR3: CASSYSVYGQYF. CDR3 coding DNA: TGTGCCAGCAGTTATTCGGTCTACGGGCAGTACTTC.

This chain joins TRBV5-8 and TRBJ1-2; no clear D. The CDR3 totals 14 residues. Germline V lookup: CDR1 SGHTS, CDR2 YDEGEE. V lost 0 bases, J lost 8 bases, and 14 bases lay in between. DNA for the CDR3: TGTGCCAGCAGCTTGGCGCGGGAGTTTTGGGGCTACACCTTC. This sequence encodes CASSLAREFWGYTF.

V and J are TRBV11-2 and TRBJ2-7; the match to TRBD2 covers 7 bases. The junction had 7 bases not matched to a gene; V was cut back by 1 base and J by 4 bases. This CDR3 is 15 amino acids long. The germline CDR1 and CDR2 sequences are SGHAT and FQNNGV. The chain's CDR3 is CASSLAGRGGYEQYF. The CDR3 DNA is TGTGCCAGCAGCTTAGCAGGTCGGGGAGGGTACGAGCAGTACTTC.

The chain carries TRBV5-1 and TRBJ2-3, with 14 bases fitting TRBD2. Germline V CDR1 and CDR2: SGHRS, YFSETQ. V dropped 0 bases and J dropped 1; count of bases not matched to a gene: 1. This CDR3 has 17 residues. DNA of the CDR3: TGCGCCAGCAGCTTGGAGGGACTAGCGGGAGGCACAGATACGCAGTATTTT. This gives the protein CASSLEGLAGGTDTQYF.

The CDR3 bases are TGTGCCAGCAGTTTATCGTCTCCCAATATTTTGGGAGGGTCCTACGAGCAGTACTTC. Protein: CASSLSSPNILGGSYEQYF. This chain uses TRBV27 with TRBJ2-7; 7 bases line up with TRBD2. Germline assignment: CDR1 MNHEY and CDR2 SMNVEV (reference sequence). The length of the CDR3 is 19 residues. With 0 bases clipped from V and 1 base from J, the junction kept 15 bases outside the gene matches.

The rearrangement uses TRBV6-5 and TRBJ2-3, with a tentative D call TRBD1 (5 bases). The CDR3 extends over 15 amino acids. Trimming took off 1 base at V and 3 bases at J, with 11 bases between the two ends. CDR1 is MNHEY and CDR2 is SVGAGI in the germline V gene. CDR3 region: CASSYWQGRTDTQYF. For the CDR3, the DNA is TGTGCCAGCAGTTACTGGCAGGGTAGGACAGATACGCAGTATTTT.

The table lists this clone with a few counts. V usage is TRBV27 and J usage is TRBJ1-4; no clear D gene. Trimming took off 8 bases at V and 0 bases at J, with 10 bases between the two ends. The CDR3 runs to 14 residues. Per the germline V gene, CDR1 is MNHEY and CDR2 is SMNVEV (reference sequence). The CDR3 loop is CASLPVATNEKLFF. The CDR3 DNA is TGTGCCAGCCTTCCCGTTGCAACTAATGAAAAACTGTTTTTT. The full variable domain, its missing parts supplied by reference TRBV27 and TRBJ1-4, is EAQVTQNPRYLITVTGKKLTVTCSQNMNHEYMSWYRQDPGLGLRQIYYSMNVEVTDKGDVPEGYKVSRKEKRNFPLILESPSPNQTSLYFCASLPVATNEKLFFGSGTQLSVL.

The gene calls are TRBV10-2 and TRBJ1-1; D call uncertain. This CDR3 spans 14 amino acids. Trimming stripped 11 bases from V and 2 bases from J, with 18 bases between. The V gene's germline CDR1 is WSHSY and CDR2 SAAADI. The DNA of the CDR3 is TGCGCCGCGGGAAACGGGCTAATCAACACTGAAGCTTTCTTT. It translates to CAAGNGLINTEAFF.

The genes are TRBV27 and TRBJ1-2; a possible D gene is TRBD1 (6 bases). The CDR3 totals 13 residues. From germline, CDR1 is MNHEY and CDR2 SMNVEV (reference sequence). V was shortened by 1 base and J by 6 bases, with 9 bases between the two germline ends. In DNA, the CDR3 is TGTGCCAGCAGTTTATTGAACAGGGATGGCTACACCTTC. This sequence encodes CASSLLNRDGYTF.

J is TRBJ1-5 and V is TRBV18; TRBD1 matches 7 bases. The ends lost 0 bases at V and 0 bases at J; junction bases unmatched: 5. This CDR3 has 17 amino acids. Germline assignment: CDR1 KGHSH and CDR2 LQKENI. The CDR3 region has the DNA TGTGCCAGCTCACCACCCTTGCCAGGGGGTAGCAATCAGCCCCAGCATTTT. It yields the protein CASSPPLPGGSNQPQHF.

J is TRBJ1-6 and V is TRBV18; D is unresolved. V was trimmed by 1 base and J by 0 bases, leaving 13 bases between them. The CDR3 contains 18 residues. CDR1 is KGHSH and CDR2 is LQKENI in the germline V gene. DNA for the CDR3: TGTGCCAGCTCACCACTACGGCAGGCCGACTCCTATAATTCACCCCTCCACTTT. Translating gives CASSPLRQADSYNSPLHF.

The gene calls are TRBV7-2 and TRBJ1-2; D uncertain. CDR3 length equals 13 residues. V was clipped by 3 bases and J by 5 bases, with 10 bases between them. Germline V gene data show CDR1 as SGHTA and CDR2 as FQGNSA. CDR3 loop: CASSFQYIYGYTF. CDR3 nucleotides: TGTGCCAGCAGCTTTCAGTACATTTATGGCTACACCTTC.

The rearrangement uses TRBV6-6 and TRBJ2-6; possibly TRBD2 for D (5 bases). The CDR3 covers 13 residues. V lost 8 bases and J lost 5, with 10 bases in between. CDR1 MNHNY and CDR2 SVGAGI come from the germline V gene (reference sequence). The CDR3 protein is CASGERRANVLTF. The CDR3 DNA reads as TGTGCCAGCGGGGAGAGGAGGGCCAACGTCCTGACTTTC.

CDR3 in amino acids: CASVGRGGDYNEQFF. CDR3 DNA: TGTGCCAGCGTAGGACGCGGGGGGGACTACAATGAGCAGTTCTTC. The chain employs TRBV19 and TRBJ2-1; 9 positions match TRBD2. V shed 9 bases and J 3 bases; nucleotides not matched to a gene: 9. Germline loops: CDR1 LNHDA, CDR2 SQIVND (reference sequence). This CDR3 comprises 15 residues.